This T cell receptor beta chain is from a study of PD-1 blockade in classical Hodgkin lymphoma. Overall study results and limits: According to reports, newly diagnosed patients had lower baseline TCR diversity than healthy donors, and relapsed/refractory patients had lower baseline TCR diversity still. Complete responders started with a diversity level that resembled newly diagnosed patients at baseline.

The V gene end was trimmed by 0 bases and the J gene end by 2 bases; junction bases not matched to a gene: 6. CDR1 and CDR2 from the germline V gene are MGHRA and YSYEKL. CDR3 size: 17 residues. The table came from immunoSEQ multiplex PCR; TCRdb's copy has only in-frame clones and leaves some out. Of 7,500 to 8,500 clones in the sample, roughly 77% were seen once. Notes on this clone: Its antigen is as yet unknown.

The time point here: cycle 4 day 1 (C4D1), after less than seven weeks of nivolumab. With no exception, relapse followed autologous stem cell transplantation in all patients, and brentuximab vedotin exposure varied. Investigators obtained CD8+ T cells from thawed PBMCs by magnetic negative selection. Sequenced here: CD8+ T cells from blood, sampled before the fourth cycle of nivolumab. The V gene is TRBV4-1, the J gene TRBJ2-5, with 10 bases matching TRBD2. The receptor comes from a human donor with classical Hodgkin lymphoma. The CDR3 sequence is CASSQEISGGKQETQYF. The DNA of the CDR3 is TGCGCCAGCAGCCAAGAAATTAGCGGGGGGAAACAAGAGACCCAGTACTTC.